A selection of T cell receptor beta chains follows, all from one sample in a study of cytomegalovirus exposure and HLA in healthy donors. This table comes from immunoSEQ multiplex PCR, and its TCRdb copy is limited to in-frame clones, with some not included. This sample has roughly 200,000 clones, with almost 85% found just once. The sequenced material came from PBMCs. These receptors all stem from a woman aged 50 to 60 in good health and CMV-seronegative. Each CDR3 is given with its conserved first and last residue. Each record gives: D gene, clone size, V gene, J gene, CDR3 protein, CDR3 DNA. D genes are given only for firm matches. Clone sizes are given selectively: once, few, many, or a class where the clone is expanded.

d_call: .
clone_size: .
v_call: TRBV7-9
j_call: TRBJ1-2
cdr3_aa: CASSLPREGVGYTF
cdr3_nt: TGTGCCAGCAGCTTACCCAGGGAGGGGGTTGGCTACACCTTC

d_call: TRBD1
clone_size: .
v_call: TRBV28
j_call: TRBJ2-7
cdr3_aa: CASSRGGFTYEQYF
cdr3_nt: TGTGCCAGCAGCCGAGGGGGCTTCACCTACGAGCAGTACTTC

d_call: .
clone_size: once
v_call: TRBV7-6
j_call: TRBJ2-7
cdr3_aa: CASSQGLTYEQYF
cdr3_nt: TGTGCCAGCAGCCAGGGACTCACCTACGAGCAGTACTTC

d_call: .
clone_size: .
v_call: TRBV11-2
j_call: TRBJ2-7
cdr3_aa: CASSSDRISYEQYF
cdr3_nt: TGTGCCAGCAGCTCCGACAGGATCTCCTACGAGCAGTACTTC

d_call: .
clone_size: few
v_call: TRBV11-3
j_call: TRBJ1-2
cdr3_aa: CASSLVGGRLNYGYTF
cdr3_nt: TGTGCCAGCAGCTTAGTCGGGGGGCGCCTCAACTATGGCTACACCTTC

d_call: .
clone_size: .
v_call: TRBV4-2
j_call: TRBJ2-7
cdr3_aa: CASSQDQGSYEQYF
cdr3_nt: TGTGCCAGCAGCCAAGACCAGGGGAGCTACGAGCAGTACTTC

d_call: .
clone_size: .
v_call: TRBV29-1
j_call: TRBJ1-4
cdr3_aa: CSVRTVPDEKLFF
cdr3_nt: TGCAGCGTCCGGACAGTTCCAGATGAAAAACTGTTTTTT

d_call: .
clone_size: .
v_call: TRBV25-1
j_call: TRBJ2-5
cdr3_aa: CASSERRAPKETQYF
cdr3_nt: TGTGCCAGCAGTGAAAGGCGGGCGCCGAAAGAGACCCAGTACTTC

d_call: .
clone_size: .
v_call: TRBV18
j_call: TRBJ1-2
cdr3_aa: CASSPFRGGTNYGYTF
cdr3_nt: TGTGCCAGCTCACCATTTCGAGGAGGGACGAACTATGGCTACACCTTC

d_call: TRBD2
clone_size: .
v_call: TRBV5-6
j_call: TRBJ2-7
cdr3_aa: CASSLGTSGYEQYF
cdr3_nt: TGTGCCAGCAGCTTGGGGACTAGCGGCTACGAGCAGTACTTC

d_call: .
clone_size: once
v_call: TRBV15
j_call: TRBJ2-7
cdr3_aa: CATRGGTYEQYF
cdr3_nt: TGTGCCACCAGGGGCGGGACCTACGAGCAGTACTTC

d_call: .
clone_size: .
v_call: TRBV23-1
j_call: TRBJ2-1
cdr3_aa: CASGPGYNEQFF
cdr3_nt: TGCGCCAGCGGCCCGGGGTACAATGAGCAGTTCTTC

d_call: .
clone_size: .
v_call: TRBV6-5
j_call: TRBJ2-2
cdr3_aa: CASSYTQGGGELFF
cdr3_nt: TGTGCCAGCAGTTACACCCAGGGAGGAGGGGAGCTGTTTTTT

d_call: TRBD1
clone_size: .
v_call: TRBV6-1
j_call: TRBJ1-5
cdr3_aa: CASSGQGSHQPQHF
cdr3_nt: TGTGCCAGCAGTGGACAGGGATCGCATCAGCCCCAGCATTTT

d_call: TRBD2
clone_size: once
v_call: TRBV4-1
j_call: TRBJ2-7
cdr3_aa: CASSQDKLAGLGEQYF
cdr3_nt: TGCGCCAGCAGCCAAGATAAACTAGCGGGACTCGGCGAGCAGTACTTC

d_call: .
clone_size: .
v_call: TRBV27
j_call: TRBJ2-7
cdr3_aa: CASSWVGGNEQYF
cdr3_nt: TGTGCCAGCAGTTGGGTCGGAGGGAACGAGCAGTACTTC

d_call: TRBD1
clone_size: few
v_call: TRBV7-9
j_call: TRBJ2-5
cdr3_aa: CASSFGESTGGYQETQYF
cdr3_nt: TGTGCCAGCAGCTTTGGGGAGTCCACAGGGGGCTACCAAGAGACCCAGTACTTC

d_call: TRBD2
clone_size: .
v_call: TRBV10-1
j_call: TRBJ2-3
cdr3_aa: CASSSGLVGTQYF
cdr3_nt: TGCGCCAGCAGTTCGGGACTAGTGGGAACGCAGTATTTT

d_call: TRBD1
clone_size: .
v_call: TRBV7-7
j_call: TRBJ2-5
cdr3_aa: CASSLRQGARETQYF
cdr3_nt: TGTGCCAGCAGCCTCAGACAGGGGGCGAGAGAGACCCAGTACTTC

d_call: .
clone_size: .
v_call: TRBV30
j_call: TRBJ2-7
cdr3_aa: CAWSVGGTAAYEQYF
cdr3_nt: TGTGCCTGGAGTGTTGGGGGGACCGCTGCCTACGAGCAGTACTTC

d_call: TRBD2
clone_size: .
v_call: TRBV27
j_call: TRBJ2-3
cdr3_aa: CASSFETSGSTGTDTQYF
cdr3_nt: TGTGCCAGCAGTTTCGAAACTAGCGGGAGCACAGGCACAGATACGCAGTATTTT

d_call: .
clone_size: .
v_call: TRBV5-8
j_call: TRBJ2-5
cdr3_aa: CALGRGSSQETQYF
cdr3_nt: TGTGCCCTGGGGCGGGGCTCGTCTCAAGAGACCCAGTACTTC

d_call: .
clone_size: .
v_call: TRBV6-8
j_call: TRBJ1-2
cdr3_aa: CASSLSLGGSLYGYTF
cdr3_nt: TGTGCCAGCAGTTTATCCCTGGGAGGGTCTCTTTATGGCTACACCTTC

d_call: TRBD2
clone_size: .
v_call: TRBV7-9
j_call: TRBJ2-5
cdr3_aa: CASSLRESLQETQYF
cdr3_nt: TGTGCCAGCAGCTTGCGGGAGTCTCTCCAAGAGACCCAGTACTTC

d_call: TRBD2
clone_size: .
v_call: TRBV27
j_call: TRBJ2-7
cdr3_aa: CASSPAGGGGPYEQYF
cdr3_nt: TGTGCCAGCAGTCCCGCCGGCGGGGGAGGCCCCTACGAGCAGTACTTC

d_call: TRBD2
clone_size: .
v_call: TRBV6-1
j_call: TRBJ2-7
cdr3_aa: CASTSGTTRSYEQYF
cdr3_nt: TGTGCCAGCACCTCCGGGACTACACGCTCCTACGAGCAGTACTTC

d_call: .
clone_size: .
v_call: TRBV5-1
j_call: TRBJ1-1
cdr3_aa: CASSFQQGRNTEAFF
cdr3_nt: TGCGCCAGCAGCTTCCAACAGGGCAGGAACACTGAAGCTTTCTTT

d_call: .
clone_size: .
v_call: TRBV19
j_call: TRBJ1-1
cdr3_aa: CASSRRQVNTEAFF
cdr3_nt: TGTGCCAGTAGCAGGAGGCAGGTGAACACTGAAGCTTTCTTT

d_call: TRBD1
clone_size: .
v_call: TRBV18
j_call: TRBJ2-5
cdr3_aa: CASSPGTGGMETQYF
cdr3_nt: TGTGCCAGCTCACCCGGGACAGGGGGTATGGAGACCCAGTACTTC

d_call: TRBD2
clone_size: .
v_call: TRBV15
j_call: TRBJ2-5
cdr3_aa: CATSSGLAGGETQYF
cdr3_nt: TGTGCCACCAGCAGCGGACTAGCGGGAGGGGAGACCCAGTACTTC

d_call: TRBD1
clone_size: .
v_call: TRBV5-1
j_call: TRBJ1-2
cdr3_aa: CASSAAGTGGVGYTF
cdr3_nt: TGCGCCAGCAGCGCCGCCGGGACAGGGGGCGTCGGCTACACCTTC

d_call: TRBD2
clone_size: .
v_call: TRBV4-2
j_call: TRBJ2-1
cdr3_aa: CASSTRTSAYNEQFF
cdr3_nt: TGTGCCAGCAGCACGCGGACTAGCGCTTACAATGAGCAGTTCTTC

d_call: .
clone_size: .
v_call: TRBV9
j_call: TRBJ1-6
cdr3_aa: CASSVAGNSPLHF
cdr3_nt: TGTGCCAGCAGCGTAGCAGGGAATTCACCCCTCCACTTT

d_call: TRBD2
clone_size: once
v_call: TRBV18
j_call: TRBJ2-1
cdr3_aa: CASSPTRGRDEQFF
cdr3_nt: TGTGCCAGCTCACCGACCCGGGGGAGGGATGAGCAGTTCTTC

d_call: .
clone_size: .
v_call: TRBV27
j_call: TRBJ1-1
cdr3_aa: CASSEQSRTEAFF
cdr3_nt: TGTGCCAGCAGTGAACAGTCAAGGACTGAAGCTTTCTTT

d_call: TRBD2
clone_size: once
v_call: TRBV19
j_call: TRBJ2-3
cdr3_aa: CASSMGWRAGVNHTQYF
cdr3_nt: TGTGCCAGTAGTATGGGGTGGAGAGCGGGAGTTAACCATACGCAGTATTTT

d_call: TRBD2
clone_size: .
v_call: TRBV29-1
j_call: TRBJ2-7
cdr3_aa: CSARTSGTTYEQYF
cdr3_nt: TGCAGCGCCCGGACTAGCGGAACGACCTACGAGCAGTACTTC

d_call: TRBD1
clone_size: .
v_call: TRBV7-2
j_call: TRBJ1-2
cdr3_aa: CASSAQQGEYGYTF
cdr3_nt: TGTGCCAGCAGCGCTCAACAGGGGGAGTATGGCTACACCTTC

d_call: .
clone_size: .
v_call: TRBV4-2
j_call: TRBJ2-7
cdr3_aa: CASSDPGLATYEQYF
cdr3_nt: TGTGCCAGCAGCGACCCGGGACTGGCCACCTACGAGCAGTACTTC

d_call: .
clone_size: .
v_call: TRBV6-7
j_call: TRBJ1-6
cdr3_aa: CASKRRVPNGNSPLHF
cdr3_nt: TGTGCCAGCAAACGGCGGGTGCCTAATGGGAATTCACCCCTCCACTTT

d_call: .
clone_size: .
v_call: TRBV7-8
j_call: TRBJ2-7
cdr3_aa: CASSSSRGSGSYEQYF
cdr3_nt: TGTGCCAGCAGCTCCTCGCGGGGCAGCGGTTCCTACGAGCAGTACTTC

d_call: TRBD1
clone_size: .
v_call: TRBV19
j_call: TRBJ1-1
cdr3_aa: CASSSPRDRAGTEAFF
cdr3_nt: TGTGCCAGTAGTTCCCCCAGGGACAGGGCGGGCACTGAAGCTTTCTTT